These T cell receptor beta chains were read from a single sample in a study of OX40 agonist ivuxolimab in advanced cancers. Profiling relied on immunoSEQ multiplex PCR, and the TCRdb table lists in-frame clones only, not all of them. The sample lists around 70,000 clones; 80% to 90% were seen once. Sequenced here: CD4+ or CD8+ T cells sorted from blood, sampled in a trial of the OX40 agonist ivuxolimab. All receptors come from an adult with an advanced solid tumor such as melanoma, head and neck, liver or kidney cancer. CDR3s include the opening cysteine and the closing phenylalanine or tryptophan. A D gene is named only where the DNA matches it firmly. Size is omitted from some rows. Given values are once, few, many or a class for expanded clones.

CDR3aa,CDR3nt,j_gene,abundance,v_gene,d_gene
CASSSGLAEPTDTQYF,TGTGCCAGCAGCTCCGGACTAGCGGAGCCCACAGATACGCAGTATTTT,TRBJ2-3,NA,TRBV11-3,TRBD2
CASSLDPLGAGVPYEQYF,TGCGCCAGCAGCTTGGACCCTTTAGGAGCGGGAGTTCCCTACGAGCAGTACTTC,TRBJ2-7,NA,TRBV5-1,TRBD2
CASSRTRGHETQYF,TGTGCCAGTAGTAGGACCAGGGGCCATGAGACCCAGTACTTC,TRBJ2-5,NA,TRBV19,NA
CASSRIGGGELFF,TGTGCCAGCAGTCGGATAGGGGGCGGGGAGCTGTTTTTT,TRBJ2-2,NA,TRBV6-1,NA
CASSQDQWHRRRPEQYF,TGTGCCAGCAGCCAAGATCAGTGGCATCGGAGGCGCCCCGAGCAGTACTTC,TRBJ2-7,many,TRBV4-2,NA
CASSISDNTGELFF,TGTGCCAGTAGTATATCTGATAACACCGGGGAGCTGTTTTTT,TRBJ2-2,NA,TRBV19,NA
CASSRGNYGYTF,TGCGCCAGCAGTCGGGGAAACTATGGCTACACCTTC,TRBJ1-2,few,TRBV23-1,NA
CASSIGLQETQYF,TGCGCCAGCAGCATCGGACTCCAAGAGACCCAGTACTTC,TRBJ2-5,NA,TRBV5-1,NA
CASTRTALYEQYF,TGTGCCAGCACCCGGACGGCTCTTTACGAGCAGTACTTC,TRBJ2-7,NA,TRBV28,NA
CASSQKGLSAYEQYF,TGCGCCAGCAGCCAAAAAGGACTTTCAGCCTACGAGCAGTACTTC,TRBJ2-7,once,TRBV4-1,NA
CASREVSYNEQFF,TGTGCCAGCAGGGAGGTCTCCTACAATGAGCAGTTCTTC,TRBJ2-1,NA,TRBV6-5,NA
CASSQARIKQGTLYNEQFF,TGCGCCAGCAGCCAAGCGAGAATTAAGCAGGGTACCCTCTACAATGAGCAGTTCTTC,TRBJ2-1,NA,TRBV4-1,NA
CASSSGQQDQPQHF,TGTGCCAGCAGCTCCGGACAGCAAGATCAGCCCCAGCATTTT,TRBJ1-5,NA,TRBV7-8,NA
CASSPDYLTGELFF,TGTGCCAGCTCACCGGACTACCTCACCGGGGAGCTGTTTTTT,TRBJ2-2,NA,TRBV18,NA
CASSSSRPYPYF,TGTGCCAGCAGTTCGTCTAGACCATATCCATATTTT,TRBJ2-3,NA,TRBV28,NA
CARRTPVPISVPNEKLFF,TGTGCTAGAAGAACCCCAGTCCCGATCAGCGTACCGAATGAAAAACTGTTTTTT,TRBJ1-4,few,TRBV12-5,NA
CASSSNRASAYNEQFF,TGTGCCAGCAGCTCGAACAGGGCCAGTGCATACAATGAGCAGTTCTTC,TRBJ2-1,NA,TRBV5-4,NA
CASSPRGGGYYGYTF,TGTGCCAGTAGTCCCCGGGGGGGAGGATACTATGGCTACACCTTC,TRBJ1-2,NA,TRBV19,NA
CASSLNSGRPMGHEQFF,TGTGCCAGCAGCTTGAATAGCGGGAGGCCGATGGGGCATGAGCAGTTCTTC,TRBJ2-1,NA,TRBV5-6,TRBD2
CASSSQLSAGGAGNTQYF,TGTGCCAGCAGCTCACAACTCTCAGCCGGGGGGGCGGGGAATACGCAGTATTTT,TRBJ2-3,once,TRBV7-2,TRBD2
CASSSDYPGQYF,TGTGCCAGCAGCTCTGACTACCCAGGGCAGTATTTT,TRBJ2-3,NA,TRBV11-2,NA
CASSFLGREGEKLFF,TGTGCCAGCAGCTTTTTGGGCAGGGAGGGAGAAAAACTGTTTTTT,TRBJ1-4,NA,TRBV5-8,NA
CASSFLGGNNEQFF,TGTGCCAGCAGCTTCCTAGGGGGGAACAATGAGCAGTTCTTC,TRBJ2-1,NA,TRBV7-9,NA
CAIRETLGYGYTF,TGTGCCATCAGGGAAACGCTTGGCTATGGCTACACCTTC,TRBJ1-2,NA,TRBV10-3,NA
CASRDGQGMEQYF,TGTGCCAGCAGGGACGGACAGGGGATGGAGCAGTACTTC,TRBJ2-7,few,TRBV28,TRBD1
CASRPSGGRTDTQYF,TGTGCCAGCAGACCAAGCGGGGGACGCACAGATACGCAGTATTTT,TRBJ2-3,once,TRBV7-9,TRBD2
CAINTGQATSPLHF,TGTGCCATCAACACAGGACAGGCCACATCACCCCTCCACTTT,TRBJ1-6,NA,TRBV10-3,TRBD1
CASSPRRDSYEQYF,TGTGCCAGCTCACCACGAAGGGACTCCTACGAGCAGTACTTC,TRBJ2-7,NA,TRBV18,NA
CASMSGQGGYEQYF,TGTGCCAGCATGTCGGGACAGGGAGGCTACGAGCAGTACTTC,TRBJ2-7,NA,TRBV6-1,TRBD1
CASSLGTGWNQPQHF,TGTGCCAGCAGCTTAGGAACAGGGTGGAATCAGCCCCAGCATTTT,TRBJ1-5,NA,TRBV7-2,NA
CASSPGRIEKLFF,TGTGCCAGCTCACCTGGACGTATTGAAAAACTGTTTTTT,TRBJ1-4,NA,TRBV18,NA
CASSLAGTGSGYGYTF,TGTGCCAGCAGCTTAGCGGGGACAGGGAGTGGGTATGGCTACACCTTC,TRBJ1-2,NA,TRBV7-9,TRBD1
CASSITPTPNQPQHF,TGTGCCAGTAGTATAACCCCGACCCCCAATCAGCCCCAGCATTTT,TRBJ1-5,NA,TRBV19,NA
CASSSFAGQGEYGYTF,TGTGCCAGCTCATCCTTCGCCGGACAGGGCGAATATGGCTACACCTTC,TRBJ1-2,NA,TRBV18,TRBD1
CASSLRHGPREGGDTEAFF,TGTGCCAGCAGCTTGCGGCACGGACCCAGAGAGGGCGGAGACACTGAAGCTTTCTTT,TRBJ1-1,NA,TRBV7-8,NA
CASSLPLAGTTEQFF,TGCGCCAGCAGCTTGCCACTAGCGGGAACGACTGAGCAGTTCTTC,TRBJ2-1,NA,TRBV5-1,TRBD2
CASSELGGQGDSYEQYF,TGTGCCAGCAGTGAATTGGGGGGACAGGGGGACTCCTACGAGCAGTACTTC,TRBJ2-7,few,TRBV6-1,TRBD1
CASEPGQNTEAFF,TGTGCCAGCGAACCGGGACAGAACACTGAAGCTTTCTTT,TRBJ1-1,NA,TRBV28,NA
CSVVGLAGPTDTQYF,TGCAGCGTTGTAGGACTAGCGGGTCCCACAGATACGCAGTATTTT,TRBJ2-3,NA,TRBV29-1,TRBD2
CSAARQETQYF,TGCAGTGCCGCACGCCAAGAGACCCAGTACTTC,TRBJ2-5,NA,TRBV20-1,NA
CASSYSRGLGGYTF,TGTGCCAGCAGTTACTCAAGGGGGCTGGGAGGCTACACCTTC,TRBJ1-2,NA,TRBV10-3,TRBD1
CASSPRRAGLSGANVLTF,TGTGCCAGCAGCCCCCGTAGGGCAGGCCTCTCTGGGGCCAACGTCCTGACTTTC,TRBJ2-6,NA,TRBV7-2,NA
CASSPGGMDSPLHF,TGTGCCAGCTCACCAGGGGGCATGGATTCACCCCTCCACTTT,TRBJ1-6,NA,TRBV18,NA
CASSPLAGADYEQYF,TGTGCCAGCAGCCCCCTAGCGGGGGCCGACTACGAGCAGTACTTC,TRBJ2-7,once,TRBV5-5,TRBD2
CASRHLGRGGEETQYF,TGTGCCAGCAGACATCTCGGACGGGGAGGAGAAGAGACCCAGTACTTC,TRBJ2-5,NA,TRBV27,NA
CASTSLAGTGGRETQYF,TGCGCCAGCACTTCTCTAGCCGGGACAGGGGGCAGGGAGACCCAGTACTTC,TRBJ2-5,NA,TRBV5-1,TRBD1
CASSPGRSSGPTDTQYF,TGTGCCAGCAGCCCAGGGAGGAGTAGCGGGCCGACAGATACGCAGTATTTT,TRBJ2-3,NA,TRBV7-6,TRBD2
CASSVRTGGSNEQFF,TGTGCCAGCAGCGTCCGGACCGGGGGGTCCAATGAGCAGTTCTTC,TRBJ2-1,once,TRBV9,TRBD2
CASSPLDFSRSLAKNIQYF,TGTGCCAGCTCACCACTGGACTTTAGCCGTTCTCTAGCCAAAAACATTCAGTACTTC,TRBJ2-4,NA,TRBV18,NA
CASSLGPFYGYTF,TGTGCCAGCAGCTTAGGACCGTTCTATGGCTACACCTTC,TRBJ1-2,NA,TRBV7-9,NA
CASSLTWGTDTQYF,TGTGCCAGCAGTTTGACGTGGGGGACAGATACGCAGTATTTT,TRBJ2-3,NA,TRBV28,NA